This T cell receptor beta chain was sequenced for a study of T cells in Graves' hyperthyroidism and ophthalmopathy. Notes on the study in general: Ophthalmopathy was model-predicted a median approximately 6.4 months pre-onset.

This clonotype was recorded at least ten times. What it binds is unknown. Amplification of TCR beta CDR3 regions used RNA as the template. The HTBI primer set served for first-round RT-PCR of the TCR CDR3. TCRdb ran MiXCR on the multiplex PCR reads and lists one entry per CDR3 protein. The data show a few hundred thousand distinct CDR3 sequences, with roughly 14% seen just once and roughly 17% held by the top ten. The CDR3 loop spans 14 amino acids. Trimming shortened V by 0 bases and J by 4 bases, and 9 bases separated the two germline ends. From germline, CDR1 is MNHNY and CDR2 SVGAGI (reference sequence).

The V and J genes are TRBV6-6 and TRBJ1-2; TRBD1 is a possible D gene (5 bases). This receptor was taken from a woman between 18 and 30 years old with Graves' hyperthyroidism. Sequenced material: blood. The CDR3 here is CASSYSGAGYGYTF. The DNA for the CDR3 is TGTGCCAGCAGTTACTCCGGGGCGGGCTATGGCTACACCTTC.